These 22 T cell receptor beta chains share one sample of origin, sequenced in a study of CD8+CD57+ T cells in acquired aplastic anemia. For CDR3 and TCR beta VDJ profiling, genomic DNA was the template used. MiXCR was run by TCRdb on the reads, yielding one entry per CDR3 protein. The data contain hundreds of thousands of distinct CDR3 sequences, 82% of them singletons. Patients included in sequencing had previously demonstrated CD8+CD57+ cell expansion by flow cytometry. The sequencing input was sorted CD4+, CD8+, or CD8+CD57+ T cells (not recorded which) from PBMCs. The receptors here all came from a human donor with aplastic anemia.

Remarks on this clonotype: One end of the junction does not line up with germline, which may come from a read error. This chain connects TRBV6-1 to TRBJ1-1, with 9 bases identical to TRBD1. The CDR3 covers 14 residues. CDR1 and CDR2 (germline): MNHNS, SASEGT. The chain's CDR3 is CASSEAGEQGAAFF. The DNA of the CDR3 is TGTGCCAGCAGCGAAGCGGGGGAACAGGGGGCAGCTTTCTTC.

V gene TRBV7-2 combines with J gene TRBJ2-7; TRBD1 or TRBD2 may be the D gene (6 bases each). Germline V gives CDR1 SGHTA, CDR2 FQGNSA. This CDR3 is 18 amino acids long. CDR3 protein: CASSLLPGANEQSYEQCV. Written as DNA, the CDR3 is TGTGCCAGCAGCCTTCTCCCGGGGGCGAATGAGCAGTCCTACGAGCAGTGCGTC.

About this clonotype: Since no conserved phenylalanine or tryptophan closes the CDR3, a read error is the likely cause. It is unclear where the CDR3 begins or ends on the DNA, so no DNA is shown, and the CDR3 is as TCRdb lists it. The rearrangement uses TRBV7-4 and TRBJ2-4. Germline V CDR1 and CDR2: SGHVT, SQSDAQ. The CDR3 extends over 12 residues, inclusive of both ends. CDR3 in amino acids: CASRVVVTSHTS.

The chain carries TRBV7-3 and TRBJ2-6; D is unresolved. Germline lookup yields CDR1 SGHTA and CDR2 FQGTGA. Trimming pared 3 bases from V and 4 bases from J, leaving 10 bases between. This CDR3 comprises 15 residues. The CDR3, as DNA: TGTGCCAGCAGCTTTAAAAGGAGCGGGGCCAACGTCCTGACTTTC. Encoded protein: CASSFKRSGANVLTF. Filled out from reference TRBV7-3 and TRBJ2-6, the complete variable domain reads GAGVSQTPSNKVTEKGKYVELRCDPISGHTALYWYRQSLGQGPEFLIYFQGTGAADDSGLPNDRFFAVRPEGSVSTLKIQRTERGDSAVYLCASSFKRSGANVLTFGAGSRLTVL.

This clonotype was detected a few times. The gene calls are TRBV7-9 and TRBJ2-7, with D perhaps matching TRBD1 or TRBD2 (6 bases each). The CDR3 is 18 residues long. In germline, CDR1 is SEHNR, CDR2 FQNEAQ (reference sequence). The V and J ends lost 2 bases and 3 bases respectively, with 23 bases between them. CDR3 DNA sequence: TGTGCCAGCAGCTTACGATCGGGGGCCGGGGCCCAGTACTACGAGCAGTACGTC. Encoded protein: CASSLRSGAGAQYYEQYV.

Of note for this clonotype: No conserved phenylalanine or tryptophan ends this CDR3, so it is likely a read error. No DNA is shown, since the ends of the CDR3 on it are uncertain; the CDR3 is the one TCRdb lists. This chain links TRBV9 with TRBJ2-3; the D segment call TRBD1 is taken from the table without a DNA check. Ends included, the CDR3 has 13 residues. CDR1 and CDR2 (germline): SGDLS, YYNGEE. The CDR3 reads CASGDGAVSNNEL.

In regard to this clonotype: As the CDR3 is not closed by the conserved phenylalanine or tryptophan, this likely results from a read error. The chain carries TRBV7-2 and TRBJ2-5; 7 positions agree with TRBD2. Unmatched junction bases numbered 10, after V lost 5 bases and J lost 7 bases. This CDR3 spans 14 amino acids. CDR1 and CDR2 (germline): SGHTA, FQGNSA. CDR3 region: CASSPPGQRGTQYS. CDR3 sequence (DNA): TGTGCCAGCAGCCCACCTGGCCAGCGGGGGACCCAGTACTCC.

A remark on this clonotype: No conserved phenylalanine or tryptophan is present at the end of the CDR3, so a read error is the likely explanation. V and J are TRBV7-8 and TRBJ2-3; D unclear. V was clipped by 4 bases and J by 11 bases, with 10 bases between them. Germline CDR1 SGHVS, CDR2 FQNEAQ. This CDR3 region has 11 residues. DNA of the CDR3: TGTGCCAGCAGCTCCTCAGAAAGGCAGTATTTG. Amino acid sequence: CASSSSERQYL.

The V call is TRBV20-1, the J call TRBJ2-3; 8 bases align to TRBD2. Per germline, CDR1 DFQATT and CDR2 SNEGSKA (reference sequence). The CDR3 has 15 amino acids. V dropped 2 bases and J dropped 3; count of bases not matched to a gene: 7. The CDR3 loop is CSARTSGRRTDTQYF. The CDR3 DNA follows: TGCAGTGCTAGAACAAGCGGGAGAAGGACAGATACGCAGTATTTT.

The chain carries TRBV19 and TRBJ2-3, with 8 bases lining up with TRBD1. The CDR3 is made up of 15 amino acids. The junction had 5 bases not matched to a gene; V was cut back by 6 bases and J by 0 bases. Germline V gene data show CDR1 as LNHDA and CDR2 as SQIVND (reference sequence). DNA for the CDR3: TGTGCCAGTAGGACACAGGGGGATAGCACAGATACGCAGTATTTT. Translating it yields CASRTQGDSTDTQYF. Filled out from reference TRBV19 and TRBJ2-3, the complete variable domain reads DGGITQSPKYLFRKEGQNVTLSCEQNLNHDAMYWYRQDPGQGLRLIYYSQIVNDFQKGDIAEGYSVSREKKESFPLTVTSAQKNPTAFYLCASRTQGDSTDTQYFGPGTRLTVL.

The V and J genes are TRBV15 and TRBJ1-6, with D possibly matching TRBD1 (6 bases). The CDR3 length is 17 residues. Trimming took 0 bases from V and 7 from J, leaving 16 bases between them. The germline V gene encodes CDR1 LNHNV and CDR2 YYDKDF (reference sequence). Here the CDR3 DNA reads TGTGCCACCAGCAGAGATACAAGGGGGGTCAACAATTCACCCCTCCACTTT. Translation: CATSRDTRGVNNSPLHF.

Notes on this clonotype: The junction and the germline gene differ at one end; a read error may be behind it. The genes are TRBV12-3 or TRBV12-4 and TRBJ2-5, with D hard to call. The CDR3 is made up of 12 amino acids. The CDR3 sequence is CVSSLVAETQYF. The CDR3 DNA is TGTGTCAGCAGTTTAGTAGCAGAGACCCAGTACTTC.

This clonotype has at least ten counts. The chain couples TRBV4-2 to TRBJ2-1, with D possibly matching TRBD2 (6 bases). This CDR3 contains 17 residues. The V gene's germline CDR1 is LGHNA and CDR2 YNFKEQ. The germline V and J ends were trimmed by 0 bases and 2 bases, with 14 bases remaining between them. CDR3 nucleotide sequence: TGTGCCAGCAGCCAAGATCATGAGGGAGGAACCTACAATGAGCAGTTCTTC. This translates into CASSQDHEGGTYNEQFF.

CDR3 sequence (DNA): TGTGCCAGTAGTAAAGGGGGCGGGGGCAACAATGAGCAGTTCTTC. As protein: CASSKGGGGNNEQFF. The J gene is TRBJ2-1, the V gene TRBV19, with D perhaps being TRBD1 or TRBD2 (7 bases each). Trimming took 4 bases from V and 5 from J, leaving 15 bases between them. Germline loops: CDR1 LNHDA, CDR2 SQIVND (reference sequence). This CDR3 contains 15 residues.

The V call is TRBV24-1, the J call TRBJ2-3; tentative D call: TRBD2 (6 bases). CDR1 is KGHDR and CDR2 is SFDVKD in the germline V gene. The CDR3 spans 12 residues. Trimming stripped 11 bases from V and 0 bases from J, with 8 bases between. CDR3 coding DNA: TGTGCCAGCGGGACCAGCACAGATACGCAGTATTTT. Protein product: CASGTSTDTQYF.

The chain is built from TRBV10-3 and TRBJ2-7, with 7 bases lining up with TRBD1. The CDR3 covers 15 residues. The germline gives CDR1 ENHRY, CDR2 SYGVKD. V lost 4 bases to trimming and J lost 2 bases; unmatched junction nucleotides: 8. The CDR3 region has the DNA TGTGCCATCAGTGGAACCCGGGACAGAGCCTACGAGCAGTACGTC. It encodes CAISGTRDRAYEQYV.

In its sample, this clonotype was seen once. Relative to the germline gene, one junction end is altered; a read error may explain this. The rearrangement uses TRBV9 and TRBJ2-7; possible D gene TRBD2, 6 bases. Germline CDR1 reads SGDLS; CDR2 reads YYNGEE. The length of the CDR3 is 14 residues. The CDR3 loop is CATSGGSDTHDYYF. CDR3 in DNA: TGTGCCACCAGCGGAGGGTCAGATACCCACGATTATTACTTC.

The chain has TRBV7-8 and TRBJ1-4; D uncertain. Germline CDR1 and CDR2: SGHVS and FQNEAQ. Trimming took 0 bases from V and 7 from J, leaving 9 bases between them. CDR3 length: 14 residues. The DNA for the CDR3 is TGTGCCAGCAGCTTAGCGTACGGGAGTGAAAAACTGTTTTTT. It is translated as CASSLAYGSEKLFF.

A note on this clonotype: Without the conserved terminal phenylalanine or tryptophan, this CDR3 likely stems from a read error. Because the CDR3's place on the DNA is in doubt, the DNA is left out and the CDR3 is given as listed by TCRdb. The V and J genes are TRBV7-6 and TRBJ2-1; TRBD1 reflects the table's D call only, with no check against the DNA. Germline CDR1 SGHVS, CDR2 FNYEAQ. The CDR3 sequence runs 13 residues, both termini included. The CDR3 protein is CASTLGRIPSGAN.

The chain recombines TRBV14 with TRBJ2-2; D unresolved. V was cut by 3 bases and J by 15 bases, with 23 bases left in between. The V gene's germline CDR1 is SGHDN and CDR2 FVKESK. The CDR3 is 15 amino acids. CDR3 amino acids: CASSQARTTSSTLFF. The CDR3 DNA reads TGTGCCAGCAGCCAGGCCAGGACGACCAGCAGTACGTTGTTTTTT.

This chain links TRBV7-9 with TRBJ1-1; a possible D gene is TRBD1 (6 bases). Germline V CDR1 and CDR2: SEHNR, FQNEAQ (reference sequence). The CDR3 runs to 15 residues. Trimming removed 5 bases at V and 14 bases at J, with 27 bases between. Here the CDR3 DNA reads TGTGCCAGCAGCCCCGGGCCAGGGGATCACACAGATACGTTCTTT. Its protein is CASSPGPGDHTDTFF.

The CDR3: CASSLEFYGNTYEQYF. As DNA, the CDR3 is TGCGCCAGCAGCTTGGAATTCTACGGGAACACCTACGAGCAGTACTTC. The rearrangement joins TRBV5-1 to TRBJ2-7, with a tentative D call TRBD2 (5 bases). The CDR3 consists of 16 residues. Looked up from germline, CDR1 is SGHRS and CDR2 is YFSETQ. The V gene lost 0 bases and the J gene lost 2 bases, with 15 bases spanning the gap.